The clone carrying this T cell receptor (beta chain) has just one count. Assay used: immunoSEQ multiplex PCR; TCRdb lists only in-frame clones, some missing. The profile shows 130,000 or so clones, 80% of them singletons. This record comes from a study of blood T cell repertoires in COVID-19. CDR1 is GTSNPN, CDR2 SVGIG, per germline (reference sequence). V lost 0 bases and J 5 bases, leaving 18 bases between the germline ends. The CDR3 has 16 amino acids. The origin of this receptor is a man between 60 and 75 years old with active or convalescent COVID-19. The sequencing sample was made of peripheral blood. The chain employs TRBV30 and TRBJ2-3, with a tentative D call TRBD2 (6 bases). This CDR3 is CAWSVLLMLGGDTQYF. Written as DNA, the CDR3 is TGTGCCTGGAGTGTACTTCTGATGCTGGGGGGAGATACGCAGTATTTT. The full variable domain, its missing parts supplied by reference TRBV30 and TRBJ2-3, is SQTIHQWPATLVQPVGSPLSLECTVEGTSNPNLYWYRQAAGRGLQLLFYSVGIGQISSEVPQNLSASRPQDRQFILSSKKLLLSDSGFYLCAWSVLLMLGGDTQYFGPGTRLTVL.